The source of this TCR beta chain is a study of shared clonotypes between healthy human individuals. Findings and caveats of the study: In contrast to clonotypes shared by all four donors, non-shared clonotypes had lower generation probabilities. Few donors restricted represented genetic and exposure-history diversity.

Regarding this clone: Its specificity is unknown.

Profiling relied on immunoSEQ multiplex PCR, and the TCRdb table lists in-frame clones only, not all of them. The sample records about 2.4 million clones, 93% being singletons. The study drew its donors from healthy HIV-negative adults without recent acute infections or vaccinations. The sequencing input was naive CD4+ T cells from PBMCs. Indicated subset: CD45RA+ positively selected. The receptor's source is a man aged 18 to 30 in good health. Some clones in this sample may be carry-over from other donors' samples.

The CDR3, as DNA: TGTGCCAGCAGTTATACAGGGGCCGCAAAGGGCGAGCAGTACTTC. Amino acid sequence: CASSYTGAAKGEQYF. J is TRBJ2-7 and V is TRBV28; 7 nucleotides line up with TRBD1. V lost 4 bases and J lost 6; bases outside the gene matches: 12. The CDR3 loop spans 15 amino acids. CDR1 and CDR2 (germline): MDHEN, SYDVKM.